This T cell receptor (beta chain) emerged from a study of cytomegalovirus exposure and HLA in healthy donors. Data came from immunoSEQ multiplex PCR; TCRdb stores just in-frame clones and leaves some out. The sample records more than 250,000 clones, 80% to 90% being singletons. The CDR3 extends over 13 amino acids. Germline CDR1 reads SGHVS; CDR2 reads FNYEAQ. Trimming removed 5 bases at V and 6 bases at J, with 12 bases between. V usage is TRBV7-6 and J usage is TRBJ2-3; D is ambiguous. The TCR was taken from a woman between 18 and 30 years old in good health and CMV-seronegative. The material sequenced was PBMCs. In nucleotides, the CDR3 is TGTGCCAGCAGCCCCCTCCAGTGGGATACGCAGTATTTT. Translating gives CASSPLQWDTQYF.